A single sample gave rise to the 23 T cell receptor beta chains below, sequenced in a study of graft-versus-host responses after intestinal transplantation (dated by TCRdb to the early 2020s). Their antigen targets remain unknown. The time point label, read with the paper, signifies: cells obtained before transplantation from donor or recipient. The receptor library was made with the immunoSEQ multiplex PCR assay. In TCRdb, the immuneACCESS table is reduced to in-frame sequences with V and J assigned. These tables do not hold every clone; where another copy was compared, an unresolved V gene accounts for under half, and the others remain unexplained. This sample holds tens of thousands of clones; 80% to 90% were observed only once. The ten largest clones represent 0.62% of the sample. This material consisted of unstimulated CD4+ T cells sorted from spleen or lymph node cells, taken before transplant. Every receptor here comes from a human donor who was the organ donor for an intestinal transplant.

V and J are TRBV7-9 and TRBJ2-3, with 9 nucleotides matching TRBD1. V was pared by 1 base and J by 2 bases, with 4 bases of the junction left unmatched. Germline V gene lookup returns CDR1 SEHNR and CDR2 FQNEAQ (reference sequence). The CDR3 covers 16 residues. CDR3 coding DNA: TGTGCCAGCAGCTTAGGGACAGGGGCTCCCACAGATACGCAGTATTTT. It yields the protein CASSLGTGAPTDTQYF.

Concerning this clone itself: Other DNA sequences in the sample encode the same CDR3. This CDR3 reads CASSQRSGSGFQGKQFF. The CDR3 DNA follows: TGTGCCAGCAGTCAACGGTCCGGCTCAGGTTTCCAGGGAAAGCAGTTCTTC. The rearrangement uses TRBV7-2 and TRBJ2-1; a possible D gene is TRBD1 (5 bases). The germline V gene encodes CDR1 SGHTA and CDR2 FQGNSA. The V end was cut by 6 bases, the J end by 11 bases, with 29 bases between. This CDR3 has 17 residues.

This rearrangement joins TRBV7-8 to TRBJ1-5; D is ambiguous. V shed 5 bases and J shed 3 bases, with 11 bases lying between them. The germline V gene has CDR1 SGHVS and CDR2 FQNEAQ. The CDR3 totals 14 residues. In DNA form, the CDR3 reads TGTGCCAGCAGCCCTCGACGGGACAATCAGCCCCAGCATTTT. It yields the protein CASSPRRDNQPQHF.

This clone has just one count. The gene calls are TRBV19 and TRBJ1-1; D is perhaps TRBD1 (6 bases). The CDR3 contains 16 residues. Germline V gene data show CDR1 as LNHDA and CDR2 as SQIVND (reference sequence). Trimming stripped 4 bases from V and 0 bases from J, with 15 bases between. CDR3 residues: CASSTGNWDMNTEAFF. CDR3 sequence (DNA): TGTGCCAGTAGTACGGGGAACTGGGACATGAACACTGAAGCTTTCTTT.

This sequence joins TRBV28 and TRBJ1-1, with D tentatively TRBD1 (5 bases). This CDR3 comprises 14 residues. Trimming removed 6 bases from V and 1 base from J, with 12 bases in between. CDR1 and CDR2 from the germline V gene are MDHEN and SYDVKM. The DNA for the CDR3 is TGTGCCAGCAGGGAGGGACGGTGGAACACTGAAGCTTTCTTT. Amino acids: CASREGRWNTEAFF.

Notes on this clone: Different DNA sequences within this sample yield the same CDR3. The chain links TRBV27 to TRBJ2-7; perhaps TRBD2 as D (5 bases). Germline V gene lookup returns CDR1 MNHEY and CDR2 SMNVEV (reference sequence). The CDR3 is 15 residues long. V lost 5 bases and J 0 bases, leaving 14 bases between the germline ends. This CDR3 reads CASSPLGGSSYEQYF. In DNA, the CDR3 is TGTGCCAGCAGTCCGCTCGGAGGTTCCTCCTACGAGCAGTACTTC.

The rearrangement joins TRBV5-1 to TRBJ2-1; no clear D gene. Trimming shortened V by 0 bases and J by 6 bases, and 10 bases separated the two germline ends. This CDR3 has 14 residues. Per the germline V gene, CDR1 is SGHRS and CDR2 is YFSETQ. CDR3 sequence (DNA): TGCGCCAGCAGCTTGGGGGCCCCAAGCAATGAGCAGTTCTTC. This encodes CASSLGAPSNEQFF.

The J gene is TRBJ2-6, the V gene TRBV7-8, with 7 bases lining up with TRBD1. The CDR3 has 18 residues. J lost 0 bases, V lost 5 bases, and 10 bases had no gene match. Germline V gene data show CDR1 as SGHVS and CDR2 as FQNEAQ. CDR3 region: CASSEKPGQSSGANVLTF. The CDR3 bases are TGTGCCAGCAGCGAAAAACCGGGACAGAGCTCTGGGGCCAACGTCCTGACTTTC. Using reference TRBV7-8 and TRBJ2-6 for the parts outside the CDR3, the full variable domain is GAGVSQSPRYKVAKRGQDVALRCDPISGHVSLFWYQQALGQGPEFLTYFQNEAQLDKSGLPSDRFFAERPEGSVSTLKIQRTQQEDSAVYLCASSEKPGQSSGANVLTFGAGSRLTVL.

This sequence joins TRBV5-1 and TRBJ2-7; TRBD1 agrees at 7 bases. V lost 5 bases, J lost 6 bases, and 11 bases stayed unmatched. Germline-derived CDR1 and CDR2 are SGHRS and YFSETQ. The CDR3 sequence is 14 residues long. As DNA, the CDR3 is TGCGCCAGCAGAACGAGGGACACAGGGGCCGAGCAGTACTTC. Amino acids: CASRTRDTGAEQYF.

The sample holds a few counts of this clone. V and J are TRBV30 and TRBJ2-1; 8 positions match TRBD2. CDR1 is GTSNPN and CDR2 is SVGIG in the germline V gene (reference sequence). The CDR3 runs to 14 residues. CDR3 sequence (DNA): TGTGCGGCTTACTGGACTAGCAGTTTTCATGAGCAGTTCTTC. This translates into CAAYWTSSFHEQFF. The full variable domain, rest sourced from reference TRBV30 and TRBJ2-1, is SQTIHQWPATLVQPVGSPLSLECTVEGTSNPNLYWYRQAAGRGLQLLFYSVGIGQISSEVPQNLSASRPQDRQFILSSKKLLLSDSGFYLCAAYWTSSFHEQFFGPGTRLTVL.

This chain joins TRBV6-6 and TRBJ2-1, with D possibly being TRBD2 (6 bases). Looked up from germline, CDR1 is MNHNY and CDR2 is SVGAGI (reference sequence). This CDR3 is built from 16 residues. V lost 5 bases to trimming and J lost 0 bases, with 14 bases between them. CDR3 bases: TGTGCCAGCAGTAAGTGGGAGCGGGTCTCCTACAATGAGCAGTTCTTC. Protein product: CASSKWERVSYNEQFF.

The chain employs TRBV29-1 and TRBJ2-4; 9 bases align to TRBD1. The CDR3 sequence is 13 residues long. The V and J ends lost 2 bases and 8 bases, in that order; junction bases with no gene match: 4. Germline V gives CDR1 SQVTM, CDR2 ANQGSEA. CDR3 DNA sequence: TGCAGCGTTGAAACAGGGGGCTCCTACATTCAGTACTTC. This translates into CSVETGGSYIQYF.

This clone was recorded once. The gene calls are TRBV6-5 and TRBJ2-7, with 9 positions matching TRBD2. CDR1 and CDR2 from the germline V gene are MNHEY and SVGAGI. V dropped 8 bases and J dropped 3; count of bases not matched to a gene: 2. The CDR3 has 12 amino acids. The CDR3 coding sequence is TGTGCCAGCTCTAGCGGGATCTACGAGCAGTACTTC. This codes for CASSSGIYEQYF.

This clone was counted a few times. The CDR3 DNA follows: TGTGCCAGCAGCGCGACAGGGGGAGAGCAGTACTTC. Amino acids: CASSATGGEQYF. The chain combines TRBV6-1 with TRBJ2-7; 9 bases are shared with TRBD1. V was clipped by 6 bases and J by 7 bases; unmatched bases: 4. This CDR3 has 12 residues. Germline V lookup: CDR1 MNHNS, CDR2 SASEGT.

V usage is TRBV6-1 and J usage is TRBJ1-3; the D gene is possibly TRBD1 (5 bases). V lost 1 base to trimming and J lost 1 base, with 11 bases between them. From germline, CDR1 is MNHNS and CDR2 SASEGT. The CDR3 loop spans 16 amino acids. CDR3 DNA: TGTGCCAGCAGTGAAGTCCTTGACAGTTCTGGAAACACCATATATTTT. Translation: CASSEVLDSSGNTIYF.

V usage is TRBV6-5 and J usage is TRBJ1-2; 9 nucleotides align to TRBD1. V dropped 6 bases and J dropped 4; count of bases not matched to a gene: 6. This CDR3 is built from 14 residues. The germline V gene has CDR1 MNHEY and CDR2 SVGAGI. In DNA form, the CDR3 reads TGTGCCAGCAGACCGGGACAGGGTCCCTATGGCTACACCTTC. Translation gives CASRPGQGPYGYTF.

Here the CDR3 DNA reads TGTGCCAGCAGCCAGGCGGGACTAGCGGTACAAGAGACCCAGTACTTC. Protein product: CASSQAGLAVQETQYF. The chain recombines TRBV4-2 with TRBJ2-5; 11 bases align to TRBD2. The CDR3 contains 16 residues. Germline CDR1 LGHNA, CDR2 YNFKEQ. The V and J ends lost 3 bases and 2 bases, in that order; junction bases with no gene match: 5.

The V call is TRBV7-6, the J call TRBJ2-3; 7 bases match TRBD2. Germline V gene sequence: CDR1 SGHVS, CDR2 FNYEAQ. V dropped 6 bases and J dropped 0; count of bases not matched to a gene: 18. The CDR3 contains 19 residues. The DNA of the CDR3 is TGTGCCAGCAGTTTGACTAGCCCTCACCCCCAGTCTAGCACAGATACGCAGTATTTT. It translates to CASSLTSPHPQSSTDTQYF.

This chain joins TRBV9 and TRBJ2-3; D call uncertain. This CDR3 contains 15 residues. With 0 bases removed from V and 2 bases from J, the gap between germline ends came to 10 bases. Germline assignment: CDR1 SGDLS and CDR2 YYNGEE. This chain's CDR3 is CASSVGALSTDTQYF. Here the CDR3 DNA reads TGTGCCAGCAGCGTAGGCGCACTATCCACAGATACGCAGTATTTT. Combining the CDR3 with reference TRBV9 and TRBJ2-3 gives the whole variable domain DSGVTQTPKHLITATGQRVTLRCSPRSGDLSVYWYQQSLDQGLQFLIQYYNGEERAKGNILERFSAQQFPDLHSELNLSSLELGDSALYFCASSVGALSTDTQYFGPGTRLTVL.

The chain joins TRBV9 to TRBJ2-3, with D possibly being TRBD1 (6 bases). The CDR3 consists of 15 residues. Trimming pared 2 bases from V and 4 bases from J, leaving 14 bases between. The germline V gene encodes CDR1 SGDLS and CDR2 YYNGEE. CDR3 sequence (DNA): TGTGCCAGCAGCGTGAGTCCACAGGGATCAGATACGCAGTATTTT. It is translated as CASSVSPQGSDTQYF.

The chain carries TRBV4-3 and TRBJ2-7, with TRBD2 identical over 10 bases. This CDR3 region has 15 residues. Germline V gene sequence: CDR1 LGHNA, CDR2 YSLEER. Trimming cost V 1 base and J 8 bases; bases outside gene matches: 8. The CDR3 sequence: CASSQGVGLAVQQYF. The CDR3, as DNA: TGCGCCAGCAGCCAAGGTGTTGGACTAGCGGTACAGCAGTACTTC.

This chain links TRBV28 with TRBJ2-7; 8 bases align to TRBD1. The germline gives CDR1 MDHEN, CDR2 SYDVKM. The CDR3 sequence is 15 residues long. V lost 9 bases, J lost 5 bases, and 15 bases stayed unmatched. CDR3 bases: TGTGCCAGTTACAGCCGCGGGACAGGCGGAAACGAGCAGTACTTC. As protein: CASYSRGTGGNEQYF.

V and J are TRBV7-6 and TRBJ2-7; D unresolved. CDR1 and CDR2 (germline): SGHVS, FNYEAQ. Trimming removed 1 base at V and 9 bases at J, with 10 bases between. The length of the CDR3 is 12 residues. The CDR3 nucleotides are TGTGCCAGCAGCTTAGGTTCCCAAGCGCAGTACTTC. It encodes CASSLGSQAQYF.